Listed here is a single T cell receptor beta chain. This clone has a single count. Its antigen specificity is not known. No per-base quality is available; no much larger clone lies one base away. The germline V gene specifies SNHLY as CDR1 and FYNNEI as CDR2. The junction carries 13 bases between V and J, which are trimmed by 4 bases and 7 bases respectively. There are 14 amino acids in the CDR3, from cysteine to phenylalanine inclusive. Only the CDR3 region is kept as DNA, spanning 42 bases read in frame from base 1. Participants in the prospective study were enrolled through a virtual design, were aged roughly 18 to 100 years, and lived in 24 United States geographic areas. Cohort assignment in the prospective study relied on participant-reported clinical history from a screening survey and a study questionnaire. Recovered participants in ImmuneRACE Cohort 3 were defined by two consecutive negative NP/OP PCR tests, clearance by a healthcare professional, or resolution of symptoms. In the prospective study, whole blood, serum and a nasopharyngeal or oropharyngeal swab were collected from each participant by mobile phlebotomists. Over a roughly 2-month period, participants in the prospective study had the option of providing additional blood draws and questionnaires. Blood samples from the prospective study were shipped frozen or at room temperature prior to DNA extraction.

The immunoSEQ Assay, a bias-controlled multiplex PCR, was used to amplify TCRbeta CDR3 regions from genomic DNA. In the authors' own workflow: Nucleated cell counts per sample were estimated from amplification of reference gene primers within the assay. To quantify the absolute abundance of each unique TCRbeta CDR3 rearrangement, sequence reads were collapsed and filtered. For each sample, productive Simpson clonality was calculated as the square root of Simpson's diversity index across productive rearrangements. In TCRdb, the immuneACCESS table is reduced to in-frame sequences with V and J assigned. These tables do not hold every clone; where another copy was compared, an unresolved V gene accounts for under half, and the others remain unexplained. The DNA gave D and trimming, while V, J and clone size come from that table. This sample holds approximately 200,000 clones; about 85% were observed only once. The ten largest clones capture 11% of the sample.

The source of the sample is a study of blood T cell repertoires in COVID-19 (TCRdb year 2020). About the investigation overall: Collaborator samples came from the United States, Italy and Spain and covered acute and convalescent phases of COVID-19. The material from the prospective study consisted of cDNA or gDNA derived from T cells, B-cell-depleted T cells, or PBMCs. Deeply sampled blood TCRbeta repertoires from subjects exposed to, actively infected with, or recovered from COVID-19 were included in the dataset. A freely available public database, intended as a resource for researchers studying the immune response to SARS-CoV-2, is where the repertoires were released. The samples were drawn from the first 160 participants of the ongoing ImmuneRACE study and from some 1,300 subjects provided by 6 global collaborators. The sample metadata nearly always contained a de-identified subject ID, COVID-19 status, age in years and sex. Where available, HLA class I and class II types were obtained from metadata supplied by the sample provider rather than from assay-based typing. The study at large found these results: The quantity of clinical and demographic metadata differed by source and by participant and was supplied without curation.

The TCR sequence derives from a man under 40 who had recovered from COVID-19. The material sequenced was PBMCs or T cells enriched from blood (not recorded which). Rearrangement joined TRBV2 to TRBJ1-4, and TRBD1 may be the D gene, going by 5 matching bases. The CDR3 region: CASSGGTQAEKLFF. The nucleotide sequence reads as follows: TGTGCCAGCAGTGGGGGGACTCAAGCTGAAAAACTGTTTTTT.